A selection of T cell receptor beta chains follows, all from one sample in a study of T cell responses to AZD1222 COVID-19 vaccine. TCRdb's table, derived via immunoSEQ multiplex PCR, lists solely in-frame clones and lacks some. The sample carries 84,000 or so clones, 80% to 90% recorded once. Sequenced material: peripheral blood, taken on day 0 of AZD1222 vaccination. The source of these receptors is an adult in good health. The CDR3 runs from the conserved cysteine through the conserved F or W. Each record gives: J gene, V gene, D gene, clone size, CDR3 protein, CDR3 DNA. The D gene is left open where the match is weak. Rows may omit the clone size; those that give it use once, few, many or a size class.

>TRBJ1-6|TRBV2|-|few
CASSGRQAGNSPLHF
TGTGCCAGCAGTGGGAGACAGGCGGGTAATTCACCCCTCCACTTT
>TRBJ2-7|TRBV21-1|-|-
CASSPLGDYEQYF
TGTGCCAGCAGCCCCCTGGGGGACTACGAGCAGTACTTC
>TRBJ1-5|TRBV6-2/TRBV6-3|-|-
CASSYLGGGQPQHF
TGTGCCAGCAGTTACTTGGGGGGCGGTCAGCCCCAGCATTTT
>TRBJ2-7|TRBV7-8|TRBD1|-
CASSRDRGTYEQYF
TGTGCCAGCAGCCGGGACAGGGGGACTTACGAGCAGTACTTC
>TRBJ1-1|TRBV29-1|-|-
CSGIMAGTEAFF
TGCAGCGGAATCATGGCGGGCACTGAAGCTTTCTTT
>TRBJ2-7|TRBV27|TRBD1|-
CASSLTGSYEQYF
TGTGCCAGCAGTTTGACAGGGAGTTACGAGCAGTACTTC
>TRBJ1-3|TRBV5-5|-|-
CASSTAAGNTIYF
TGTGCCAGCAGTACGGCCGCTGGAAACACCATATATTTT
>TRBJ2-5|TRBV10-3|-|-
CAISESPRGQETQYF
TGTGCCATCAGTGAGTCTCCGAGGGGCCAAGAGACCCAGTACTTC
>TRBJ1-1|TRBV4-1|TRBD1|-
CASSHTLERGREAEAFF
TGCGCCAGCAGCCACACCCTCGAGAGGGGGCGGGAAGCTGAAGCTTTCTTT
>TRBJ2-7|TRBV5-1|TRBD1|once
CASSLLGRGPYEQYF
TGCGCCAGCAGCCTCCTAGGTAGGGGGCCCTACGAGCAGTACTTC
>TRBJ2-1|TRBV7-3|-|-
CASSRGGGVGNEQFF
TGTGCCAGCAGCCGAGGAGGTGGAGTGGGCAATGAGCAGTTCTTC
>TRBJ2-7|TRBV5-1|-|-
CASSLAPGTETYEQYF
TGCGCCAGCAGCTTGGCCCCCGGGACGGAGACCTACGAGCAGTACTTC
>TRBJ1-6|TRBV14|-|-
CASSQGQVYNSPLHF
TGTGCCAGCAGCCAAGGACAGGTTTATAATTCACCCCTCCACTTT
>TRBJ2-5|TRBV24-1|-|-
CATSERGQETQYF
TGTGCCACCAGTGAGCGGGGACAAGAGACCCAGTACTTC
>TRBJ2-5|TRBV3-1/TRBV3-2|-|few
CASTEGVGKALETQYF
TGTGCCAGCACCGAAGGGGTAGGGAAGGCCCTTGAGACCCAGTACTTC
>TRBJ2-3|TRBV3-1/TRBV3-2|-|once
CASSQVPGSETDTQYF
TGTGCCAGCAGCCAAGTCCCGGGAAGTGAGACAGATACGCAGTATTTT
>TRBJ1-1|TRBV11-3|-|once
CASSLERGRGTEAFF
TGTGCCAGCAGCTTAGAAAGGGGTAGAGGCACTGAAGCTTTCTTT
>TRBJ2-3|TRBV7-9|TRBD2|-
CASRPTTSGGADTQYF
TGTGCCAGCAGACCAACGACTAGCGGGGGGGCAGATACGCAGTATTTT
>TRBJ2-1|TRBV10-3|-|-
CASRGISSYNEQFF
TGTGCCTCGCGGGGCATTTCCTCCTACAATGAGCAGTTCTTC
>TRBJ1-2|TRBV27|-|-
CASRKVLGYGYTF
TGTGCCAGTAGAAAGGTTTTAGGATATGGCTACACCTTC
>TRBJ1-1|TRBV7-6|-|once
CASSLAQGRGTEAFF
TGTGCCAGCAGCTTAGCCCAGGGGCGTGGCACTGAAGCTTTCTTT
>TRBJ1-4|TRBV5-6|-|-
CATARLRDEKLFF
TGTGCCACCGCCCGGCTGCGAGATGAAAAACTGTTTTTT
>TRBJ1-3|TRBV27|-|-
CASRMKGTGLSGNTIYF
TGTGCCAGCAGGATGAAGGGTACCGGGTTATCTGGAAACACCATATATTTT
>TRBJ2-6|TRBV18|-|-
CASSLQGGGANVLTF
TGTGCCAGCTCACTGCAGGGTGGTGGGGCCAACGTCCTGACTTTC
>TRBJ1-2|TRBV6-5|-|-
CASSFSGVGIGYTF
TGTGCCAGCAGTTTCTCCGGTGTGGGGATTGGCTACACCTTC
>TRBJ2-1|TRBV6-5|TRBD2|-
CASTPLAGTYNEQFF
TGTGCCAGCACCCCACTAGCGGGCACCTACAATGAGCAGTTCTTC
>TRBJ2-7|TRBV28|-|-
CASSTPGATSSYEQYF
TGTGCCAGCAGCACCCCCGGGGCAACTTCCTCCTACGAGCAGTACTTC
>TRBJ2-2|TRBV7-2|-|few
CASSLETTGELFF
TGTGCCAGCAGCTTAGAGACGACCGGGGAGCTGTTTTTT
>TRBJ2-7|TRBV5-6|-|-
CASSFSSSYEQYF
TGTGCCAGCAGCTTCTCCAGTAGTTACGAGCAGTACTTC
>TRBJ1-3|TRBV5-1|-|few
CASSLDRPSSGNTIYF
TGCGCCAGCAGCTTGGACAGGCCGAGCTCTGGAAACACCATATATTTT
>TRBJ1-1|TRBV2|-|-
CASSEERNTEAFF
TGTGCCAGCAGTGAGGAGAGGAACACTGAAGCTTTCTTT
>TRBJ1-6|TRBV5-1|-|few
CASSLERGSYNSPLHF
TGCGCCAGCAGCTTGGAGAGAGGATCCTATAATTCACCCCTCCACTTT
>TRBJ2-7|TRBV7-9|TRBD2|-
CASSLVMMMGGAGNYEQYF
TGTGCCAGCAGCTTAGTGATGATGATGGGGGGAGCGGGGAACTACGAGCAGTACTTC
>TRBJ1-3|TRBV9|TRBD1|-
CASSASTGARDTIYF
TGTGCCAGCAGCGCCTCGACAGGGGCCAGGGACACCATATATTTT
>TRBJ2-2|TRBV5-1|-|-
CASSSRSGPGVFGELFF
TGCGCCAGCAGCTCAAGGTCGGGGCCCGGGGTTTTCGGGGAGCTGTTTTTT
>TRBJ2-3|TRBV3-1/TRBV3-2|TRBD2|once
CASSPVAGGGTDTQYF
TGTGCCAGCAGCCCGGTAGCGGGAGGAGGCACAGATACGCAGTATTTT
>TRBJ1-1|TRBV3-1/TRBV3-2|-|-
CASSFRTGANTEAFF
TGTGCCAGCAGCTTTCGGACGGGCGCAAACACTGAAGCTTTCTTT
>TRBJ2-7|TRBV19|-|few
CATSLGSYEQYF
TGTGCCACCTCGTTGGGGTCCTACGAGCAGTACTTC
>TRBJ2-1|TRBV7-6|TRBD2|-
CASSSSIQVFSGSENEQFF
TGTGCCAGCAGCTCCTCGATCCAGGTTTTTAGCGGGAGTGAGAATGAGCAGTTCTTC
>TRBJ1-6|TRBV4-1|-|-
CASSQETGNSPLHF
TGCGCCAGCAGCCAAGAGACAGGAAATTCACCCCTCCACTTT
>TRBJ1-1|TRBV6-4|-|once
CASSREQDTEAFF
TGTGCCAGCAGTCGGGAACAGGACACTGAAGCTTTCTTT